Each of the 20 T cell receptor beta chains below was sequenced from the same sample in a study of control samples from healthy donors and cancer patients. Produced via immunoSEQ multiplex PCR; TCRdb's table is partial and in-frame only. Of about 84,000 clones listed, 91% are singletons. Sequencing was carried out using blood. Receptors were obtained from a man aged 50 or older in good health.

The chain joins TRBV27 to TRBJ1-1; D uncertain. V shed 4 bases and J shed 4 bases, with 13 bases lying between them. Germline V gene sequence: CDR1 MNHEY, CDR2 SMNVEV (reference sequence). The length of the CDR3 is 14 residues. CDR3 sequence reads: CASSSGSKITEAFF. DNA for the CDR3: TGTGCCAGCAGTTCCGGCAGCAAAATCACTGAAGCTTTCTTT.

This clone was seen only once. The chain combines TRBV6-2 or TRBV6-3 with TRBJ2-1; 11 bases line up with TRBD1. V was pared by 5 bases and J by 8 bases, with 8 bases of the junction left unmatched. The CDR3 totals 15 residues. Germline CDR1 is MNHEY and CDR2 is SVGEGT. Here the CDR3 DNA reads TGTGCCAGCAGTAGAGCGGGACAGGGGGTCGATGAGCAGTTCTTC. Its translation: CASSRAGQGVDEQFF.

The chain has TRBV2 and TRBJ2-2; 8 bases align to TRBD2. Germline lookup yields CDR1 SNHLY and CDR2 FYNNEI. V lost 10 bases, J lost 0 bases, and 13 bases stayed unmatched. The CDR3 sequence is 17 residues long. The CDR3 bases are TGTGCCACCCCCGGGGGGGAACATGGTGCGAACACCGGGGAGCTGTTTTTT. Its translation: CATPGGEHGANTGELFF. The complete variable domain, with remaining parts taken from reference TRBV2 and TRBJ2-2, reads EPEVTQTPSHQVTQMGQEVILRCVPISNHLYFYWYRQILGQKVEFLVSFYNNEISEKSEIFDDQFSVERPDGSNFTLKIRSTKLEDSAMYFCATPGGEHGANTGELFFGEGSRLTVL.

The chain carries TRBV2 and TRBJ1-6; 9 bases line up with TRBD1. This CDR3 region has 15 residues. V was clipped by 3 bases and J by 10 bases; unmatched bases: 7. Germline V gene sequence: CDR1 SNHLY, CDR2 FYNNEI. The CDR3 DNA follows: TGTGCCAGCAGTGACCGGGACAGGGTATCCTCACCCCTCCACTTT. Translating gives CASSDRDRVSSPLHF.

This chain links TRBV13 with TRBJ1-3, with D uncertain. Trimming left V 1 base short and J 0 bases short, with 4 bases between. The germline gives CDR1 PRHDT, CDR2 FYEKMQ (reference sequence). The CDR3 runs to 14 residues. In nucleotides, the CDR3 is TGTGCCAGCAGCTTAGAAGTCTCTGGAAACACCATATATTTT. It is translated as CASSLEVSGNTIYF. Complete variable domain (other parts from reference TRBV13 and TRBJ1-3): AAGVIQSPRHLIKEKRETATLKCYPIPRHDTVYWYQQGPGQDPQFLISFYEKMQSDKGSIPDRFSAQQFSDYHSELNMSSLELGDSALYFCASSLEVSGNTIYFGEGSWLTVV.

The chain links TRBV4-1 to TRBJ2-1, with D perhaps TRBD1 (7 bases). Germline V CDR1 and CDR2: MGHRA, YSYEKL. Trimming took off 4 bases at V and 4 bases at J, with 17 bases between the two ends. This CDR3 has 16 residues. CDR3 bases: TGCGCCAGCAGCCGACAGGGTACGGGGGTTTACAATGAGCAGTTCTTC. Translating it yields CASSRQGTGVYNEQFF.

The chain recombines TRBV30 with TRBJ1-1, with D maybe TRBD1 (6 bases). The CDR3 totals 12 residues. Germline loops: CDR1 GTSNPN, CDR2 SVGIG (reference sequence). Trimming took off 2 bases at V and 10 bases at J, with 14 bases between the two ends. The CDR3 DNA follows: TGTGCCTGGAGTCTACCGGGACAAGGAGCTTTCTTT. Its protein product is CAWSLPGQGAFF.

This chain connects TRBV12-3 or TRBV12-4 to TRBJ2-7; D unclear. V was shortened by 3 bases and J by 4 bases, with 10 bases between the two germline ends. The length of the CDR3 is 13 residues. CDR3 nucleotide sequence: TGTGCCAGCAGTTTTGGATTGGGGTACGAGCAGTACTTC. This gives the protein CASSFGLGYEQYF.

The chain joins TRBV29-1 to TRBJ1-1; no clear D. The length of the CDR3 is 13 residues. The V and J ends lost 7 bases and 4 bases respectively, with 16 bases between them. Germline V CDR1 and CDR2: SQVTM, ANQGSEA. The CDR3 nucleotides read TGCAGCGCCCTGAGGAAAGGAGGCACTGAAGCTTTCTTT. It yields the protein CSALRKGGTEAFF.

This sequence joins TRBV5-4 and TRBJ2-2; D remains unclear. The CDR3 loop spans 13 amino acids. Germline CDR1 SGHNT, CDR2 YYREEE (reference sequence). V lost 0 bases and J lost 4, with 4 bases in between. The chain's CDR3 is CASSLDRTGELFF. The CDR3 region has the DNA TGTGCCAGCAGCTTGGACCGCACCGGGGAGCTGTTTTTT.

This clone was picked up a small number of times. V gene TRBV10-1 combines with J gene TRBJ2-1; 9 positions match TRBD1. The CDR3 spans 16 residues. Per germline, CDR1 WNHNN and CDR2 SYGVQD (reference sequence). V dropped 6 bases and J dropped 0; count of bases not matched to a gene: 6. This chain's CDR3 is CASSDPGQGSYNEQFF. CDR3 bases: TGCGCCAGCAGCGATCCGGGACAGGGCTCCTACAATGAGCAGTTCTTC.

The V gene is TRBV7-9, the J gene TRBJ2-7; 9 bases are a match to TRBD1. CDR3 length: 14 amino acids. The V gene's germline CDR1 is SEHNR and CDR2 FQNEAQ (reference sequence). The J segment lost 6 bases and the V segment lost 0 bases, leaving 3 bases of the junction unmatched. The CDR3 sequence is CASSLAGQGVEQYF. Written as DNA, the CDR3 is TGTGCCAGCAGCTTAGCGGGACAGGGAGTCGAGCAGTACTTC.

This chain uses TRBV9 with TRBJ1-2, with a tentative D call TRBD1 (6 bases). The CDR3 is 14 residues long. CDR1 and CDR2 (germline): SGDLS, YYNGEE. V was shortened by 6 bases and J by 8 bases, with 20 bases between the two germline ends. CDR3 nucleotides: TGTGCCAGCACCCGCATCTCGGGGGCAGCGGGCTACACCTTC. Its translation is CASTRISGAAGYTF.

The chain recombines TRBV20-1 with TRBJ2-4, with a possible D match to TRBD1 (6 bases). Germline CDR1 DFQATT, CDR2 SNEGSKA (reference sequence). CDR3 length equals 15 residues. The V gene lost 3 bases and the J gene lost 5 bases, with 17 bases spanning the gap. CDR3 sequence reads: CSASGDIGRENIQYF. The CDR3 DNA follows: TGCAGTGCTAGTGGGGACATCGGACGCGAAAACATTCAGTACTTC.

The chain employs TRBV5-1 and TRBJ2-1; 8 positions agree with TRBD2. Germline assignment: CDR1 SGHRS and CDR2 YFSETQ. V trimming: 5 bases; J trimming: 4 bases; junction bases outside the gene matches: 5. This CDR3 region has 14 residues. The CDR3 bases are TGCGCCAGCAGAATAGCGGGGAATTACAATGAGCAGTTCTTC. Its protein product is CASRIAGNYNEQFF.

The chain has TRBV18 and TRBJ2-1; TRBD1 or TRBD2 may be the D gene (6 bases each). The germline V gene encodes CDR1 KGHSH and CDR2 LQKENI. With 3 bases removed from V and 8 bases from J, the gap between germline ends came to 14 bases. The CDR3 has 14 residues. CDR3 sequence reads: CASSPEGGLYEQFF. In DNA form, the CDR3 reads TGTGCCAGCTCACCCGAAGGGGGGCTTTATGAGCAGTTCTTC.

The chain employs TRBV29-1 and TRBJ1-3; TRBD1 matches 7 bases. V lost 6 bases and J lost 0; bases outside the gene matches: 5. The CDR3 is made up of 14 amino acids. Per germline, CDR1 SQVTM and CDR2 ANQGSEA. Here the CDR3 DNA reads TGCAGCGTCTCAGGGGGGTCCTCTGGAAACACCATATATTTT. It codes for CSVSGGSSGNTIYF.

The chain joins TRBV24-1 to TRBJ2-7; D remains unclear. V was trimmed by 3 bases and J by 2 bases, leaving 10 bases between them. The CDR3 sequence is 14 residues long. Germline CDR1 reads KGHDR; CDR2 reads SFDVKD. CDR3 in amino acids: CATSDRLPPYEQYF. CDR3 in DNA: TGTGCCACCAGTGATAGGCTGCCCCCCTACGAGCAGTACTTC.

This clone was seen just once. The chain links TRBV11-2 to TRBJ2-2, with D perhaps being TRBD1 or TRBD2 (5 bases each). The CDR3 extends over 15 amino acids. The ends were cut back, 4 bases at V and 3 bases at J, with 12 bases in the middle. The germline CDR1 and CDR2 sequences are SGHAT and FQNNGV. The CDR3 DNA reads TGTGCCAGCAGCTCAGGGACCCGAGACACCGGGGAGCTGTTTTTT. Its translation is CASSSGTRDTGELFF.

The CDR3 reads CASSLSGGRRETQYF. In DNA form, the CDR3 reads TGTGCCAGCAGCTTATCAGGGGGGAGAAGAGAGACCCAGTACTTC. This sequence joins TRBV7-2 and TRBJ2-5; a weak D match, TRBD1 (7 bases). The germline V gene has CDR1 SGHTA and CDR2 FQGNSA. The CDR3 has 15 amino acids. The V end lost 2 bases, the J end lost 4 bases, and 14 bases lay between the germline ends.